These 26 T cell receptor beta chains were all obtained from the same sample, sequenced in a study of blood T cell repertoires in COVID-19. The method was immunoSEQ multiplex PCR; TCRdb's version includes in-frame clones alone and lacks a portion of them. In the table there are roughly 26,000 clones, about 92% of which are singletons. Sequencing used peripheral blood. Every receptor here comes from a human donor in a cohort sampled during active COVID-19.

The chain joins TRBV5-6 to TRBJ2-2; D is possibly TRBD1 (5 bases). The CDR3 is 13 residues long. Trimming stripped 4 bases from V and 5 bases from J, with 9 bases between. Germline V gives CDR1 SGHDT, CDR2 YYEEEE. The CDR3 here is CASSQGDTGELFF. In DNA, the CDR3 is TGTGCCAGCAGCCAAGGGGATACCGGGGAGCTGTTTTTT.

The J gene is TRBJ1-1, the V gene TRBV5-4; 7 positions agree with TRBD1. This CDR3 region has 15 residues. Germline trimming cut 6 bases from V and 0 bases from J; bases unmatched to any gene: 8. CDR1 and CDR2 (germline): SGHNT, YYREEE (reference sequence). The CDR3 loop reads CASTRDRQMNTEAFF. The CDR3 coding sequence is TGTGCCAGCACCCGGGACAGACAAATGAACACTGAAGCTTTCTTT.

This clone has a single count. The V call is TRBV6-4, the J call TRBJ2-1; TRBD2 aligns across 8 bases. V lost 1 base, J lost 4 bases, and 12 bases stayed unmatched. The CDR3 is 18 amino acids. Germline CDR1 reads MRHNA; CDR2 reads SNTAGT. In nucleotides, the CDR3 is TGTGCCAGCAGTGACTTCTTTTCCGGGACTAGTCGTTACAATGAGCAGTTCTTC. This translates into CASSDFFSGTSRYNEQFF.

This chain joins TRBV7-9 and TRBJ1-2; 10 positions match TRBD1. Germline CDR1 reads SEHNR; CDR2 reads FQNEAQ (reference sequence). There are 14 residues in the CDR3. Losses at the gene ends were 8 bases for V and 4 bases for J; bases not matched to a gene: 7. The CDR3 loop reads CASGTGQGVYGYTF. The CDR3 bases are TGTGCCAGCGGCACAGGACAGGGGGTCTATGGCTACACCTTC.

This sequence joins TRBV29-1 and TRBJ2-2, with D possibly TRBD2 on 6 matching bases. V was cut by 6 bases and J by 4 bases, with 12 bases left in between. The CDR3 runs to 13 residues. Germline CDR1 is SQVTM and CDR2 is ANQGSEA. CDR3 in amino acids: CSVRPGGTGELFF. The DNA for the CDR3 is TGCAGCGTCCGACCCGGGGGCACCGGGGAGCTGTTTTTT.

J is TRBJ2-5 and V is TRBV2, with TRBD2 matching over 14 bases. The junction had 8 bases not matched to a gene; V was cut back by 10 bases and J by 4 bases. From germline, CDR1 is SNHLY and CDR2 FYNNEI. The CDR3 consists of 15 residues. The CDR3 spells CANKKGLAGGETQYF. CDR3 bases: TGTGCCAACAAGAAAGGACTAGCGGGGGGAGAGACCCAGTACTTC.

The V call is TRBV3-1 (or the pseudogene TRBV3-2), the J call TRBJ2-3; 11 bases match TRBD2. This CDR3 has 16 residues. The germline V gene has CDR1 LGHDT and CDR2 YNNKEL (reference sequence). Trimming at V came to 4 bases and at J to 6 bases, leaving 9 bases not matched to a gene. CDR3 nucleotides: TGTGCCAGCAGCCCCTGGGTAGCGGGGGGGCATGATACGCAGTATTTT. Translated: CASSPWVAGGHDTQYF.

The chain uses TRBV27 and TRBJ2-1, with TRBD1 matching over 7 bases. The CDR3 is made up of 16 amino acids. J lost 6 bases, V lost 6 bases, and 14 bases had no gene match. Germline CDR1 is MNHEY and CDR2 is SMNVEV (reference sequence). CDR3 protein: CASRDLSSQGVNEQFF. DNA for the CDR3: TGTGCCAGCAGAGACCTGTCTAGCCAGGGGGTCAATGAGCAGTTCTTC.

This clone was observed a single time. The V gene is TRBV6-1, the J gene TRBJ1-4; D is unclear. Trimming shortened V by 2 bases and J by 3 bases, and 7 bases separated the two germline ends. The CDR3 loop spans 14 amino acids. Germline V gene data show CDR1 as MNHNS and CDR2 as SASEGT. The CDR3 is CASSESGANEKLFF. In nucleotides, the CDR3 is TGTGCCAGCAGTGAAAGCGGTGCTAATGAAAAACTGTTTTTT.

This clone appeared a single time. Additional DNA sequences in this sample encode the identical CDR3. The rearrangement uses TRBV7-7 and TRBJ2-3; possibly TRBD2 for D (6 bases). The germline V gene has CDR1 SSHAT and CDR2 FNYEAQ (reference sequence). Trimming pared 2 bases from V and 3 bases from J, leaving 6 bases between. The CDR3 totals 13 residues. The DNA for the CDR3 is TGTGCCAGCAGCTTAAGCGGGACAGATACGCAGTATTTT. This translates into CASSLSGTDTQYF.

This chain joins TRBV9 and TRBJ1-5; 10 bases match TRBD1. The V segment lost 4 bases and the J segment 4 bases; nucleotides outside the gene matches: 5. Per the germline V gene, CDR1 is SGDLS and CDR2 is YYNGEE. This CDR3 region has 15 residues. CDR3 sequence (DNA): TGTGCCAGCAGCCCCTTGGGACAGGGGAATCAGCCCCAGCATTTT. Protein product: CASSPLGQGNQPQHF.

This clone appeared once. The rearrangement uses TRBV7-2 and TRBJ2-5; D remains ambiguous. V lost 2 bases to trimming and J lost 4 bases, with 14 bases between them. Germline values: CDR1 SGHTA, CDR2 FQGNSA. The CDR3 contains 15 residues. DNA of the CDR3: TGTGCCAGCAGCTTAAATTTTGTGGTGCGAGAGACCCAGTACTTC. Its translation is CASSLNFVVRETQYF.

This clone was counted a few times. V and J are TRBV14 and TRBJ2-7; 7 nucleotides align to TRBD1. This CDR3 contains 14 residues. Germline CDR1 SGHDN, CDR2 FVKESK. J gave up 2 bases and V 4 bases, and 5 bases lay outside the gene matches. In nucleotides, the CDR3 is TGTGCCAGCAGCCGGACAGGTCTAACCTACGAGCAGTACTTC. Amino acid sequence: CASSRTGLTYEQYF.

The V call is TRBV9, the J call TRBJ2-2, with TRBD2 matching over 10 bases. CDR1 and CDR2 (germline): SGDLS, YYNGEE. The CDR3 contains 16 residues. The ends lost 0 bases at V and 8 bases at J; junction bases unmatched: 7. The DNA for the CDR3 is TGTGCCAGCAGCGTAGCCCTAGCGGGGGATAAAGGGGAGCTGTTTTTT. Encoded protein: CASSVALAGDKGELFF.

The chain combines TRBV5-1 with TRBJ2-3, with 9 nucleotides matching TRBD2. Germline V gives CDR1 SGHRS, CDR2 YFSETQ. With 4 bases clipped from V and 4 bases from J, the junction kept 7 bases outside the gene matches. The CDR3 covers 15 residues. CDR3 residues: CASSGIAGASDTQYF. The CDR3 DNA follows: TGCGCCAGCAGCGGAATAGCGGGGGCGTCAGATACGCAGTATTTT.

This clone was found once. The chain uses TRBV5-5 and TRBJ2-3, with 7 bases identical to TRBD1. Germline CDR1 reads SGHKS; CDR2 reads YYEKEE (reference sequence). Unmatched junction bases numbered 10, after V lost 0 bases and J lost 3 bases. This CDR3 region has 17 residues. CDR3 amino acids: CASSLGSSGGVTDTQYF. For the CDR3, the DNA is TGTGCCAGCAGCTTGGGCTCTTCAGGGGGTGTTACAGATACGCAGTATTTT. Looking up the rest from reference TRBV5-5 and TRBJ2-3 gives the full variable domain: DAGVTQSPTHLIKTRGQQVTLRCSPISGHKSVSWYQQVLGQGPQFIFQYYEKEERGRGNFPDRFSARQFPNYSSELNVNALLLGDSALYLCASSLGSSGGVTDTQYFGPGTRLTVL.

The rearrangement links TRBV12-3 or TRBV12-4 to TRBJ2-2, with a possible D match to TRBD2 (6 bases). This CDR3 comprises 12 residues. Between the trimmed V and J ends, which lost 6 bases and 5 bases, there was a span of 7 bases. CDR3 DNA: TGTGCCAGCAGAGCGGGTACCGGGGAGCTGTTTTTT. This encodes CASRAGTGELFF.

The rearrangement links TRBV19 to TRBJ1-6; 8 nucleotides match TRBD1. Trimming cost V 10 bases and J 2 bases; bases outside gene matches: 4. The CDR3 consists of 14 residues. Germline loops: CDR1 LNHDA, CDR2 SQIVND (reference sequence). DNA for the CDR3: TGTGCCACCTCAGGGGGCCCCTATAATTCACCCCTCCACTTT. As protein: CATSGGPYNSPLHF.

The genes are TRBV28 and TRBJ1-1; perhaps TRBD1 as D (5 bases). Trimming cost V 6 bases and J 5 bases, with 10 bases left between them. This CDR3 is 12 amino acids long. CDR1 and CDR2 (germline): MDHEN, SYDVKM. CDR3 region: CASREGLTEAFF. In DNA form, the CDR3 reads TGTGCCAGCAGGGAGGGGCTTACTGAAGCTTTCTTT.

The V call is TRBV5-1, the J call TRBJ2-6, with unresolved D. This CDR3 is 15 amino acids long. CDR1 and CDR2 (germline): SGHRS, YFSETQ. V dropped 2 bases and J dropped 0 bases, with 6 bases sitting between them. The CDR3 bases are TGCGCCAGCAGCTTTGTCAGCTCTGGGGCCAACGTCCTGACTTTC. It yields the protein CASSFVSSGANVLTF. The variable domain in full, with the rest retrieved from reference TRBV5-1 and TRBJ2-6, is KAGVTQTPRYLIKTRGQQVTLSCSPISGHRSVSWYQQTPGQGLQFLFEYFSETQRNKGNFPGRFSGRQFSNSRSEMNVSTLELGDSALYLCASSFVSSGANVLTFGAGSRLTVL.

This clone was detected only a few times. The V and J genes are TRBV7-6 and TRBJ2-5, with TRBD2 matching 16 bases. The germline gives CDR1 SGHVS, CDR2 FNYEAQ. The length of the CDR3 is 17 residues. V trimming: 5 bases; J trimming: 5 bases; junction bases outside the gene matches: 8. The DNA for the CDR3 is TGTGCCAGCAGCCGAGGGACTAGCGGGGGGGCCAAGGAGACCCAGTACTTC. It codes for CASSRGTSGGAKETQYF.

This chain links TRBV28 with TRBJ1-5; TRBD1 matches at 9 bases. The CDR3 is made up of 15 amino acids. The V gene's germline CDR1 is MDHEN and CDR2 SYDVKM. Germline trimming cut 6 bases from V and 5 bases from J; bases unmatched to any gene: 8. CDR3 loop: CASRPLTGGYQPQHF. CDR3 coding DNA: TGTGCCAGCAGACCACTTACAGGGGGCTATCAGCCCCAGCATTTT.

This CDR3 reads CASSLEGQYYGYTF. The CDR3 region has the DNA TGTGCCAGCAGCTTAGAGGGACAATACTATGGCTACACCTTC. This rearrangement joins TRBV7-9 to TRBJ1-2; D possibly corresponds to TRBD1 (6 bases). CDR3 length: 14 residues. The ends were cut back, 1 base at V and 3 bases at J, with 9 bases in the middle. Germline assignment: CDR1 SEHNR and CDR2 FQNEAQ (reference sequence).

The V gene is TRBV6-5, the J gene TRBJ2-5; 9 bases agree with TRBD1. The CDR3 extends over 14 amino acids. Germline lookup yields CDR1 MNHEY and CDR2 SVGAGI. V lost 6 bases to trimming and J lost 4 bases; unmatched junction nucleotides: 6. The CDR3 loop is CASSRTGARETQYF. In nucleotides, the CDR3 is TGTGCCAGCAGCCGGACAGGGGCGCGAGAGACCCAGTACTTC.

The V and J genes are TRBV28 and TRBJ2-7; D is uncertain. Germline V gene sequence: CDR1 MDHEN, CDR2 SYDVKM. This CDR3 comprises 11 residues. Trimming pared 6 bases from V and 3 bases from J, leaving 6 bases between. Here the CDR3 DNA reads TGTGCCAGCAGCCTCGGCTACGAGCAGTACTTC. It specifies CASSLGYEQYF.

The chain employs TRBV18 and TRBJ1-4; D is unresolved. Per the germline V gene, CDR1 is KGHSH and CDR2 is LQKENI. Trimming took 4 bases from V and 2 from J, leaving 5 bases between them. This CDR3 region has 13 residues. DNA for the CDR3: TGTGCCAGCTCACTAGCCACTAATGAAAAACTGTTTTTT. It translates to CASSLATNEKLFF.